The 7 T cell receptor beta chains listed next were all sequenced from one sample in a study of T cell repertoires in cytomegalovirus infection. TCRdb used MiXCR to reprocess the reads, holding one entry per CDR3 protein. The sample lists about 98,000 distinct CDR3 sequences; approximately 17% were seen once. Material: PBMCs. All receptors derive from a human donor in good health (CMV status not recorded). Some clones in this sample may be carry-over from other donors' samples.

V is TRBV4-2 and J is TRBJ2-5; no definite D call. The CDR3 spans 14 residues. The V gene's germline CDR1 is LGHNA and CDR2 YNFKEQ. Trimming stripped 0 bases from V and 4 bases from J, with 9 bases between. The CDR3 bases are TGTGCCAGCAGCCAAGAATCGTTTCCAGAGACCCAGTACTTC. Protein: CASSQESFPETQYF.

V gene TRBV28 combines with J gene TRBJ2-1; 10 positions match TRBD2. Germline V gene lookup returns CDR1 MDHEN and CDR2 SYDVKM. After removal of 3 bases from V and 2 bases from J, the junction contained 4 bases not matched to a gene. This CDR3 region has 16 residues. The CDR3 bases are TGTGCCAGCAGTTTGAGCGGGGGGGAGGCCTACAATGAGCAGTTCTTC. This encodes CASSLSGGEAYNEQFF. Complete variable domain (other parts from reference TRBV28 and TRBJ2-1): DVKVTQSSRYLVKRTGEKVFLECVQDMDHENMFWYRQDPGLGLRLIYFSYDVKMKEKGDIPEGYSVSREKKERFSLILESASTNQTSMYLCASSLSGGEAYNEQFFGPGTRLTVL.

In its sample, this clonotype ranks as medium-sized. The V call is TRBV7-2, the J call TRBJ2-3, with D uncertain. V lost 4 bases and J 0 bases, leaving 8 bases between the germline ends. From germline, CDR1 is SGHTA and CDR2 FQGNSA. The CDR3 consists of 14 residues. In nucleotides, the CDR3 is TGTGCCAGCAGCTATAGACTTAGCACAGATACGCAGTATTTT. Amino acids: CASSYRLSTDTQYF.

This clonotype has a handful of counts. V gene TRBV6-2 or TRBV6-3 combines with J gene TRBJ2-3; D unclear. The V gene's germline CDR1 is MNHEY and CDR2 SVGEGT. With 2 bases removed from V and 1 base from J, the gap between germline ends came to 10 bases. The CDR3 runs 15 residues. The CDR3 is CASSYPALRTDTQYF. The CDR3, as DNA: TGTGCCAGCAGTTACCCCGCCTTGCGCACAGATACGCAGTATTTT.

This clonotype was found many times. The rearrangement joins TRBV7-8 to TRBJ1-1; 10 nucleotides line up with TRBD1. This CDR3 is 14 amino acids long. The V gene end was trimmed by 7 bases and the J gene end by 1 base; junction bases not matched to a gene: 3. CDR1 is SGHVS and CDR2 is FQNEAQ in the germline V gene. The DNA of the CDR3 is TGTGCCAGCACCAGGACAGGGGGGAACACTGAAGCTTTCTTT. It translates to CASTRTGGNTEAFF.

The rearrangement links TRBV5-5 to TRBJ2-2, with D hard to call. The CDR3 covers 16 residues. V was cut by 0 bases and J by 1 base, with 10 bases left in between. The germline V gene has CDR1 SGHKS and CDR2 YYEKEE (reference sequence). CDR3 region: CASSLGPSLNTGELFF. The CDR3 bases are TGTGCCAGCAGCTTGGGGCCGAGCCTGAACACCGGGGAGCTGTTTTTT.

The chain uses TRBV20-1 and TRBJ2-3, with no clear D. V lost 0 bases, J lost 2 bases, and 6 bases lay in between. Looked up from germline, CDR1 is DFQATT and CDR2 is SNEGSKA (reference sequence). CDR3 length: 13 amino acids. The CDR3 region is CSARDQSTDTQYF. The DNA for the CDR3 is TGCAGTGCTAGAGATCAGTCCACAGATACGCAGTATTTT.